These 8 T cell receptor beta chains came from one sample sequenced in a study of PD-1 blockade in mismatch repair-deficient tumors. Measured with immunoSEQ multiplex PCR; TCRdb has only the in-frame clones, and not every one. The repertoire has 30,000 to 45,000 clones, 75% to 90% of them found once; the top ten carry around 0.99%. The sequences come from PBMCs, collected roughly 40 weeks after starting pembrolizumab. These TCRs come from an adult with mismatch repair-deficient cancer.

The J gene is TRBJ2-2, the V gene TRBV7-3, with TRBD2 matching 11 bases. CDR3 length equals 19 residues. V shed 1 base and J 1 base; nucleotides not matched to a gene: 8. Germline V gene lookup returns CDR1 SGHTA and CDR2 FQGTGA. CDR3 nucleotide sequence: TGTGCCAGCAGCTTAAGGCCCCTGCTAGCGGGAGGGAACACCGGGGAGCTGTTTTTT. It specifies CASSLRPLLAGGNTGELFF.

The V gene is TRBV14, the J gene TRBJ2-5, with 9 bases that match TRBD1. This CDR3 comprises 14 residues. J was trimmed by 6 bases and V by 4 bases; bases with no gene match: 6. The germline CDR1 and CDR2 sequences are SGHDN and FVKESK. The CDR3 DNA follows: TGTGCCAGCAGCCCGACAGGGGGTGGAAAGACCCAGTACTTC. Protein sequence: CASSPTGGGKTQYF.

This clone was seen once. In DNA, the CDR3 is TGCGCCAGTAAAGACAGGGGGCGAGTCACCGGGGAGCTGTTTTTT. It translates to CASKDRGRVTGELFF. V gene TRBV10-2 combines with J gene TRBJ2-2; the match to TRBD1 covers 10 bases. The CDR3 loop spans 15 amino acids. Germline-derived CDR1 and CDR2 are WSHSY and SAAADI. J lost 4 bases, V lost 9 bases, and 8 bases had no gene match.

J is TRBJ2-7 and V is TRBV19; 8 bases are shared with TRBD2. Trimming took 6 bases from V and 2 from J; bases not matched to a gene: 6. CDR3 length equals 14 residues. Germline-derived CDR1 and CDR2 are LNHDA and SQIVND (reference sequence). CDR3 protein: CASSQGLAAYEQYF. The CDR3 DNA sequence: TGTGCCAGTAGCCAAGGACTAGCTGCCTACGAGCAGTACTTC.

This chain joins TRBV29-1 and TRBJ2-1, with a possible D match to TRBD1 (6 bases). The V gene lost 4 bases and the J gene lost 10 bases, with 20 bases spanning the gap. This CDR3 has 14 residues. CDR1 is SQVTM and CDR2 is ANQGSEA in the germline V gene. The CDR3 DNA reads TGCAGCGTTGCCGAGGATTACAGGGACGGGGAGCAGTTCTTC. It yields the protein CSVAEDYRDGEQFF.

The CDR3 loop is CASSQRSLSEQYF. Here the CDR3 DNA reads TGCGCCAGCAGCCAGAGGTCCTTATCCGAGCAGTACTTC. The J gene is TRBJ2-7, the V gene TRBV4-1; D uncertain. The CDR3 contains 13 residues. V gave up 3 bases and J gave up 6 bases, with 12 bases separating them. The germline CDR1 and CDR2 sequences are MGHRA and YSYEKL.

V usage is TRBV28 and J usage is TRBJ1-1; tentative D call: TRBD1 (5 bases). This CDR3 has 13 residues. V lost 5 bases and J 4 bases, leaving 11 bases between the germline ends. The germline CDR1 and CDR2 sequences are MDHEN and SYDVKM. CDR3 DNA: TGTGCCAGCAGTCTGCCGGGGGTCACTGAAGCTTTCTTT. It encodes CASSLPGVTEAFF.

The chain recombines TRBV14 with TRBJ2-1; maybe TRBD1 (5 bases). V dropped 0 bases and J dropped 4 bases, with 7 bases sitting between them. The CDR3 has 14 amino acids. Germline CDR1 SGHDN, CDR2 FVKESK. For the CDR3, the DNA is TGTGCCAGCAGCCAAGAGGGGCTATACAATGAGCAGTTCTTC. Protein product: CASSQEGLYNEQFF. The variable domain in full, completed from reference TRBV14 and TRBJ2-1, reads EAGVTQFPSHSVIEKGQTVTLRCDPISGHDNLYWYRRVMGKEIKFLLHFVKESKQDESGMPNNRFLAERTGGTYSTLKVQPAELEDSGVYFCASSQEGLYNEQFFGPGTRLTVL.